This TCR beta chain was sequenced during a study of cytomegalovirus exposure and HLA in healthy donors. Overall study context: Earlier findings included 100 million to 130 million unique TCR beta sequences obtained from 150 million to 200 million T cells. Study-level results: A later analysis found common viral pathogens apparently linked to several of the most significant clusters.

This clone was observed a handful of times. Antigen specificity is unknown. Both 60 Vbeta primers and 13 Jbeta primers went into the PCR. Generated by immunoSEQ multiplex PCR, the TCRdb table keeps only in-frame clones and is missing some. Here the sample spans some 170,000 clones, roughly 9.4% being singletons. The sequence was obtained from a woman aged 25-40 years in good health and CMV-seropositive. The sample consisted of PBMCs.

CDR3 sequence: CAWSEDLVQGEAFF. Here the CDR3 DNA reads TGTGCCTGGAGTGAGGACCTCGTCCAGGGTGAAGCTTTCTTT. The genes are TRBV30 and TRBJ1-1; D is perhaps TRBD1 (5 bases). Trimming shortened V by 1 base and J by 7 bases, and 16 bases separated the two germline ends. Germline CDR1 is GTSNPN and CDR2 is SVGIG (reference sequence). This CDR3 region has 14 residues.